This is a list of T cell receptor beta chains from one sample in a study of cytomegalovirus exposure and HLA in healthy donors. Sequencing was performed with immunoSEQ multiplex PCR; in TCRdb, only in-frame clones are kept and a portion is missing. The profile shows approximately 120,000 clones, more than 75% of them singletons. The source material was PBMCs. These receptors were obtained from a man aged 30 to 45 in good health and CMV-seropositive. Both conserved end residues are part of each CDR3. Each record gives: CDR3 protein, CDR3 DNA, V gene, J gene, clone size, D gene. D genes are given only for firm matches. Size is stated for part of the rows, as once, few or many counts, or as a class when the clone is expanded.

CASSLRDRGSGYTF	TGTGCCAGCAGCTTAAGGGACAGGGGATCAGGCTACACCTTC	TRBV7-8	TRBJ1-2	-	TRBD1
CASSYRRYSNQPQHF	TGTGCCAGCAGCTACAGGAGGTATAGCAATCAGCCCCAGCATTTT	TRBV6-5	TRBJ1-5	once	-
CASSFDGSWYNEQFF	TGTGCCAGCAGTTTTGACGGGAGTTGGTACAATGAGCAGTTCTTC	TRBV27	TRBJ2-1	-	-
CASSSNPAGVDEQYF	TGCGCCAGCAGCTCGAACCCCGCGGGAGTTGACGAGCAGTACTTC	TRBV5-1	TRBJ2-7	-	TRBD2
CASSLRPSGTSGPNEQFF	TGTGCCAGCAGCCTTAGGCCCTCCGGGACTAGCGGACCAAATGAGCAGTTCTTC	TRBV7-6	TRBJ2-1	-	TRBD2
CASTGGRGYSYNEQFF	TGTGCCAGCACGGGCGGGAGGGGATACTCCTACAATGAGCAGTTCTTC	TRBV27	TRBJ2-1	-	TRBD2
CASSPGTGLGNEQFF	TGTGCCAGCAGTCCCGGGACAGGGTTAGGCAATGAGCAGTTCTTC	TRBV7-9	TRBJ2-1	-	TRBD1
CASSVADRGEIQETQYF	TGTGCCAGCAGCGTAGCCGACAGGGGGGAGATCCAAGAGACCCAGTACTTC	TRBV9	TRBJ2-5	-	TRBD1
CASSYSARREQYF	TGTGCCAGCAGTTACAGCGCTAGGCGGGAGCAGTACTTC	TRBV6-5	TRBJ2-5	-	TRBD2
CASTPPWGTHSDKGPSNTGELFF	TGTGCCAGTACCCCACCATGGGGAACTCATAGCGACAAGGGCCCTTCGAACACCGGGGAGCTGTTTTTT	TRBV19	TRBJ2-2	-	-
CASSQAWGSYGQYF	TGCGCCAGCAGCCAAGCATGGGGCTCGTACGGGCAGTACTTC	TRBV4-3	TRBJ2-7	-	-
CASSPGLAGGDNEQFF	TGTGCCAGCAGCCCGGGGCTAGCGGGAGGGGACAATGAGCAGTTCTTC	TRBV11-3	TRBJ2-1	-	TRBD2
CASSWGLSYEQYF	TGTGCCAGCAGTTGGGGACTCTCCTACGAGCAGTACTTC	TRBV6-6	TRBJ2-7	many	-
CASRRTSGTDTQYF	TGTGCCAGCAGGAGGACTAGCGGCACAGATACGCAGTATTTT	TRBV6-5	TRBJ2-3	few	TRBD2
CASSLLYRSPRGTDTQYF	TGTGCCAGCAGCTTACTCTATCGGTCCCCCCGAGGCACAGATACGCAGTATTTT	TRBV7-2	TRBJ2-3	-	-
CASSPPGREGLDTQYF	TGTGCCAGCAGTCCCCCGGGGCGGGAGGGCCTAGATACGCAGTATTTT	TRBV28	TRBJ2-3	-	TRBD2
CASSPSISSGGIGRTGELFF	TGCGCCAGCAGCCCGAGCATCTCTAGCGGAGGAATAGGGCGCACCGGGGAGCTGTTTTTT	TRBV4-1	TRBJ2-2	-	TRBD2
CAGNRRVDNEQFF	TGTGCCGGGAACCGCAGGGTAGACAATGAGCAGTTCTTC	TRBV30	TRBJ2-1	-	-
CASSYRDRGNEQFF	TGCGCCAGCAGCTACCGGGACAGGGGTAATGAGCAGTTCTTC	TRBV4-1	TRBJ2-1	once	TRBD1
CASSEQEGGTGELFF	TGTGCCAGCAGTGAACAAGAAGGGGGCACCGGGGAGCTGTTTTTT	TRBV6-1	TRBJ2-2	-	-
CASINSGLAGLSYEQYF	TGTGCCAGCATCAATTCCGGGCTAGCGGGACTCTCCTACGAGCAGTACTTC	TRBV11-2	TRBJ2-7	once	TRBD2
CASTTDGGGNEKLFF	TGTGCCAGCACTACGGACGGGGGGGGTAATGAAAAACTGTTTTTT	TRBV6-1	TRBJ1-4	few	-
CAWSVRYEQYF	TGTGCCTGGAGTGTACGGTACGAGCAGTACTTC	TRBV30	TRBJ2-7	few	-
CASCPGREAAFF	TGTGCCAGCTGTCCTGGAAGGGAGGCAGCTTTCTTT	TRBV6-1	TRBJ1-1	-	-
CASTLTSGTGYTGELFF	TGTGCCAGCACCCTAACCTCCGGGACAGGGTATACCGGGGAGCTGTTTTTT	TRBV7-8	TRBJ2-2	-	TRBD1
CATTGFKAGGPSGANVLTF	TGTGCCACCACAGGTTTTAAAGCGGGAGGGCCGTCTGGGGCCAACGTCCTGACTTTC	TRBV7-9	TRBJ2-6	-	TRBD2
CASSPPGSRETQYF	TGTGCCAGCTCACCACCGGGCAGCAGGGAGACCCAGTACTTC	TRBV18	TRBJ2-5	-	-
CASSPILAGGSYEQYF	TGTGCCAGCAGCCCGATACTAGCGGGAGGTAGCTACGAGCAGTACTTC	TRBV5-5	TRBJ2-7	-	TRBD2
CASSQELAGIHEQYF	TGTGCCAGCAGCCAAGAGCTAGCGGGAATCCACGAGCAGTACTTC	TRBV4-2	TRBJ2-7	-	TRBD2
CAITSGRKYNEQFF	TGTGCCATCACGAGCGGGAGGAAATACAATGAGCAGTTCTTC	TRBV10-3	TRBJ2-1	-	TRBD2
CASSRRGEQYF	TGTGCCAGCAGCCGGCGGGGCGAGCAGTACTTC	TRBV27	TRBJ2-7	-	-
CASSIRDRLYEQYF	TGTGCCAGCAGTATCCGGGACAGGCTCTACGAGCAGTACTTC	TRBV28	TRBJ2-7	-	TRBD1
CAINGEGDGYTF	TGTGCCATCAACGGGGAGGGAGATGGCTACACCTTC	TRBV10-3	TRBJ1-2	-	-
CASSLATSGRAYEQYF	TGTGCCAGCAGCTTAGCGACTAGCGGGAGGGCCTACGAGCAGTACTTC	TRBV7-2	TRBJ2-7	-	TRBD2
CASSYPTAEAFF	TGTGCCAGCAGTTACCCGACAGCTGAAGCTTTCTTT	TRBV6-6	TRBJ1-1	few	-
CASSGHDGYTF	TGTGCCAGCAGTGGACATGACGGCTACACCTTC	TRBV27	TRBJ1-2	-	-
CARSCRGRGCTEAFF	TGTGCCAGAAGCTGTCGTGGCAGGGGATGTACTGAAGCTTTCTTT	TRBV5-3	TRBJ1-1	once	-
CASSLGLAGARETQYF	TGTGCCAGCAGCTTAGGTCTAGCGGGAGCTAGAGAGACCCAGTACTTC	TRBV11-3	TRBJ2-5	-	TRBD2
CASSYPPAVLGTAAFF	TGTGCCAGCAGTTACCCACCCGCGGTGTTGGGGACAGCAGCTTTCTTT	TRBV6-6	TRBJ1-1	-	TRBD1
CASSTGLAGGNYEQYF	TGTGCCAGCAGCACAGGACTAGCGGGAGGTAACTACGAGCAGTACTTC	TRBV5-6	TRBJ2-7	-	TRBD2